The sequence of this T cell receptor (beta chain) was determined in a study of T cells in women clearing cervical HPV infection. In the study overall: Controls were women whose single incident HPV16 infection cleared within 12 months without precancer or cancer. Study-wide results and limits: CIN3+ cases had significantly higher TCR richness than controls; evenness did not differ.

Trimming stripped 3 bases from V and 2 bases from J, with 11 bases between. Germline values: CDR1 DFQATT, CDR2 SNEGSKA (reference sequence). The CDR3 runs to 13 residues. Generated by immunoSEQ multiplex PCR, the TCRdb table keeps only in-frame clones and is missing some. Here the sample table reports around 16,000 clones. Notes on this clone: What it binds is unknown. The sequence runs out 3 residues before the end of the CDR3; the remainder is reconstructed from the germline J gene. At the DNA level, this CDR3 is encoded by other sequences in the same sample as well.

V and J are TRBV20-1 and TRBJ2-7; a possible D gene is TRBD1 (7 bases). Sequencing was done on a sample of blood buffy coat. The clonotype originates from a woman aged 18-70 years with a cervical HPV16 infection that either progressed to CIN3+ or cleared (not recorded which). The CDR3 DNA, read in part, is TGCAGTGCTAGTGGAGGGGGCCCCTACGAG. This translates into CSASGGGPYE. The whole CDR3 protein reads CSASGGGPYEQYF.